This entry is about one TCR beta chain. This clone's antigen is unknown. Qualities for individual bases were not recorded, and no much larger clone is one base off. Each collaborating institution followed its own protocols to collect whole blood in K2EDTA tubes. Collaborator samples were shipped for TCRbeta analysis as frozen whole blood, isolated PBMCs, or DNA extracted from either sample type. These data come from a study of blood T cell repertoires in COVID-19 (TCRdb year 2020). Describing the broader study: Collaborator samples came from the United States, Italy and Spain and covered acute and convalescent phases of COVID-19. The material from the prospective study consisted of cDNA or gDNA derived from T cells, B-cell-depleted T cells, or PBMCs. Deeply sampled blood TCRbeta repertoires from subjects exposed to, actively infected with, or recovered from COVID-19 were included in the dataset. The repertoires were released in a freely available public database intended as a resource for research on the immune response to SARS-CoV-2. The samples were drawn from the first 160 participants of the ongoing ImmuneRACE study and from 1,254 subjects provided by 6 global collaborators. Sample metadata almost always included a de-identified subject ID, COVID-19 status, age in years and sex. Where available, HLA class I and class II types were taken from metadata supplied by the sample provider and were not determined by assay-based typing.

Summary of the overall study and its limitations: The amount of clinical and demographic metadata varied by source and participant and was provided uncurated.

TCRbeta CDR3 regions were amplified from genomic DNA using the immunoSEQ Assay, a bias-controlled multiplex PCR. Per the source publication's procedure: The number of nucleated cells in each sample was estimated from the amplification of reference gene primers within the assay. Sequence reads were collapsed and filtered to measure the absolute abundance of every unique TCRbeta CDR3 rearrangement. For each sample, productive Simpson clonality was calculated as the square root of Simpson's diversity index over productive rearrangements. Sourced from immuneACCESS, this table was stored by TCRdb with only in-frame sequences that have V and J called. A share of the clones is absent; for the studies checked, an unresolved V gene accounts for under half, and the remainder has no known explanation. V, J and clone size were drawn from that table, and D and trimming were deduced from the DNA. The sample data list about 46,000 clones, and approximately 85% of these were observed just once. Approximately 15% of the sample goes to the ten largest clones.

The sample taken for sequencing was peripheral blood. The TCR comes from a human donor in a cohort sampled during active COVID-19. The donor label of this sample is uncertain.

The DNA is as follows: TGTGCCAGTAGCCCCGTAGCGGGGGCCAGCACAGATACGCAGTATTTT. This codes for CASSPVAGASTDTQYF. The rearrangement combines TRBV19 with TRBJ2-3; TRBD2 lines up with 9 middle nucleotides. The CDR3 covers 16 residues, taking in both the cysteine and the phenylalanine. Only the CDR3 DNA stays, 48 bases, in frame from base 1. The junction shows trimming of 6 bases on V and 0 bases on J, and the gene matches do not reach 7 bases of it. For CDR1 and CDR2, the germline V gene (reference sequence) lists LNHDA and SQIVND.